Below, one TCR beta chain is given with its context. The antigen remains undetermined. These data belong to a study of a mutant IDH1 vaccine in newly diagnosed glioma. Study as a whole: Onset of vaccination occurred 4-6 weeks following radiotherapy alone, or with temozolomide cycles. Prior therapy was radiotherapy, temozolomide, or both; most received both.

The CDR3 has 14 amino acids. The germline V gene encodes CDR1 ENHRY and CDR2 SYGVKD. V lost 6 bases to trimming and J lost 5 bases; unmatched junction nucleotides: 6. Clones were read by immunoSEQ multiplex PCR, and TCRdb kept only the in-frame ones, dropping some. The profile covers around 30,000 clones, with over 75% appearing a single time and about 2.3% taken by the ten largest. Time point here: week 23, last vaccination. Mutant IDH1 20-mer peptide, at 300 ug, made up each vaccine dose, with topical imiquimod. J is TRBJ2-5 and V is TRBV10-3, with TRBD2 identical over 10 bases. This material consisted of PBMCs, taken from a glioma patient whose treatment included an IDH1 peptide vaccine. This sequence was found in a man between 40 and 49 years old with glioma. The CDR3 region is CAIRAGGTEETQYF. For the CDR3, the DNA is TGTGCCATCAGAGCGGGAGGGACGGAGGAGACCCAGTACTTC.